Sequencing of this T cell receptor (beta chain) was carried out in a study of shared clonotypes between healthy human individuals. Study-level findings and limits: Sharing of clonotypes among donors was expected to vary with sequencing depth. What naive subsets generally showed was a larger estimated richness than memory subsets showed.

A word on this clone: Antigen specificity is unknown.

A roughly 200 ng quantity of DNA, 32,000 or so T cell genomes, went into the sorted-subset replicate PCRs. Libraries were prepared by immunoSEQ multiplex PCR; TCRdb keeps only in-frame clonotypes and omits some of them. The sample lists about 1.1 million clones, 75% to 80% occurring once. The study separated CD4+ cells into CD45RA+ naive and CD45RA-negative memory subsets. This receptor was identified in a young man in good health. Some clones in this sample may be carry-over from other donors' samples. The sequencing sample was made of memory CD4+ T cells from PBMCs. Indicated subset: CD45RA-negative fraction.

The CDR3 is CASSPRGWAPNGYTF. The CDR3 DNA reads as TGCGCCAGCAGCCCTAGAGGGTGGGCGCCCAATGGCTACACCTTC. The chain recombines TRBV4-1 with TRBJ1-2; D gene uncertain. V was clipped by 4 bases and J by 6 bases, with 18 bases between them. CDR3 length equals 15 residues. Per the germline V gene, CDR1 is MGHRA and CDR2 is YSYEKL.